This T cell receptor (beta chain) comes out of a study of T cell responses to AZD1222 COVID-19 vaccine. Study-level findings and limits: Reportedly, close to half of spike-specific TCRs are directed against unmutated variant regions.

Details on this clone: No antigen is known for it.

Using immunoSEQ multiplex PCR, the repertoire was profiled, and TCRdb retains in-frame clones only, with some absent. This sample has around 210,000 clones, with roughly 94% found just once. The CDR3 sequence is 19 residues long. Germline lookup yields CDR1 SGHDT and CDR2 YYEEEE. J lost 0 bases, V lost 0 bases, and 9 bases had no gene match. Here the sequenced sample was peripheral blood, taken 28 days after the second dose of the MenACWY control vaccine. The clonotype originates from an adult who received the MenACWY meningococcal vaccine as a control. The chain is built from TRBV5-6 and TRBJ2-6; 7 positions match TRBD2. In DNA form, the CDR3 reads TGTGCCAGCAGCTTGGGGGGAGGGATCCCTATCTCTGGGGCCAACGTCCTGACTTTC. This codes for CASSLGGGIPISGANVLTF.